One and the same sample provided the 18 T cell receptor beta chains below, sequenced in a study of T cells in Graves' hyperthyroidism and ophthalmopathy. TCR beta CDR3 region amplification was performed from RNA transcripts. TCR CDR3 underwent first-round RT-PCR with the HTBI primer set. Each CDR3 protein gets one entry after TCRdb re-called the multiplex PCR reads with MiXCR. This sample has around 300,000 distinct CDR3 sequences; 22% occur once, and the top ten carry about 60%. The source material was blood. These receptors were taken from a man younger than 45 with Graves' ophthalmopathy.

The J gene is TRBJ2-5, the V gene TRBV11-3, with D possibly TRBD2 on 6 matching bases. The CDR3 loop spans 17 amino acids. The germline V gene encodes CDR1 SGHNT and CDR2 YENEEA. The V and J ends lost 10 bases and 5 bases respectively, with 29 bases between them. The CDR3 region has the DNA TGTGCCACCTCACGTGGCGGGACGGGGATAATGGGGGAGACCCAGTACTTC. Translating gives CATSRGGTGIMGETQYF.

The chain has TRBV19 and TRBJ1-1, with a tentative D call TRBD1 (5 bases). Trimming took 5 bases from V and 5 from J, leaving 18 bases between them. Looked up from germline, CDR1 is LNHDA and CDR2 is SQIVND (reference sequence). CDR3 length: 15 amino acids. This CDR3 reads CASSHEGVSGTEAFF. In DNA, the CDR3 is TGTGCCAGTAGTCACGAAGGGGTTTCCGGGACTGAAGCTTTCTTT.

CDR3 residues: CASSTTFDYGYTF. Here the CDR3 DNA reads TGTGCCAGTAGTACGACTTTTGACTATGGCTACACCTTC. The rearrangement links TRBV19 to TRBJ1-2, with D uncertain. CDR1 is LNHDA and CDR2 is SQIVND in the germline V gene (reference sequence). The CDR3 contains 13 residues. V lost 4 bases to trimming and J lost 3 bases, with 9 bases between them.

This clonotype was observed a handful of times. The rearrangement links TRBV11-3 to TRBJ2-2; 7 positions match TRBD1. Trimming cost V 5 bases and J 10 bases; bases outside gene matches: 4. Germline lookup yields CDR1 SGHNT and CDR2 YENEEA. The length of the CDR3 is 12 residues. The CDR3 DNA sequence: TGTGCCAGCAGCCCAGGGGGTCCGGAGCTGTTTTTT. This sequence encodes CASSPGGPELFF.

The table lists this clonotype with many counts. The chain carries TRBV2 and TRBJ2-1, with 10 bases matching TRBD1. Germline CDR1 SNHLY, CDR2 FYNNEI. The CDR3 is 16 residues long. Trimming took 5 bases from V and 4 from J; bases not matched to a gene: 8. The CDR3 here is CASSKTGGLDYNEQFF. For the CDR3, the DNA is TGTGCCAGCAGTAAGACAGGGGGCTTGGATTACAATGAGCAGTTCTTC.

This clonotype was detected a few times. V gene TRBV6-1 combines with J gene TRBJ2-7, with D unclear. The germline V gene encodes CDR1 MNHNS and CDR2 SASEGT. The CDR3 has 12 residues. The germline V and J ends were trimmed by 6 bases and 5 bases, with 11 bases remaining between them. CDR3 loop: CASSPTVDEQYF. CDR3 nucleotide sequence: TGTGCCAGCAGCCCTACCGTCGACGAGCAGTACTTC.

The gene calls are TRBV9 and TRBJ2-1, with D unresolved. Trimming cost V 2 bases and J 0 bases, with 12 bases left between them. There are 16 residues in the CDR3. The germline gives CDR1 SGDLS, CDR2 YYNGEE. The CDR3 spells CASSVVSGNSYNEQFF. The CDR3, as DNA: TGTGCCAGCAGCGTGGTTTCCGGAAACTCCTACAATGAGCAGTTCTTC.

This sequence joins TRBV25-1 and TRBJ2-5; 8 positions match TRBD2. V shed 10 bases, J shed 1 base, and the junction held 5 bases outside the gene matches. In germline, CDR1 is MGHDK, CDR2 SYGVNS. The CDR3 has 13 amino acids. The CDR3 sequence is CAKLAESQETQYF. The CDR3 DNA follows: TGTGCCAAACTAGCGGAGTCCCAAGAGACCCAGTACTTC.

This clonotype was picked up a small number of times. This chain connects TRBV3-1 to TRBJ2-7; no clear D. The germline V gene has CDR1 LGHDT and CDR2 YNNKEL (reference sequence). V was shortened by 1 base and J by 3 bases, with 7 bases between the two germline ends. The CDR3 loop spans 13 amino acids. The CDR3 region is CASSQVRNYEQYF. The CDR3 DNA is TGTGCCAGCAGCCAAGTACGGAACTACGAGCAGTACTTC.

This clonotype was counted at least ten times. V and J are TRBV11-2 and TRBJ1-1; 7 bases fit TRBD1. The CDR3 sequence is 12 residues long. Trimming removed 5 bases from V and 7 bases from J; junction bases left unmatched: 4. The germline V gene encodes CDR1 SGHAT and CDR2 FQNNGV. The CDR3 DNA follows: TGTGCCAGCAGCACACAGGGGCTTGAAGCTTTCTTT. This encodes CASSTQGLEAFF.

This clonotype was detected only a few times. The chain couples TRBV7-9 to TRBJ2-4; possible D gene TRBD1, 6 bases. The germline V gene encodes CDR1 SEHNR and CDR2 FQNEAQ (reference sequence). The V and J ends lost 2 bases and 0 bases respectively, with 11 bases between them. The CDR3 totals 16 residues. The CDR3 reads CASSLLGDIAKNIQYF. CDR3 sequence (DNA): TGTGCCAGCAGCTTATTAGGGGACATAGCCAAAAACATTCAGTACTTC.

This clonotype came up a few times. The chain uses TRBV3-1 and TRBJ2-2; possibly TRBD1 or TRBD2 for D (5 bases each). Trimming shortened V by 0 bases and J by 3 bases, and 20 bases separated the two germline ends. The CDR3 extends over 19 amino acids. Germline CDR1 reads LGHDT; CDR2 reads YNNKEL (reference sequence). CDR3 in DNA: TGTGCCAGCAGCCAAGAAGAGGGGCGACCAAGGGTGTACACCGGGGAGCTGTTTTTT. Protein: CASSQEEGRPRVYTGELFF.

The chain employs TRBV6-5 and TRBJ2-5; D is uncertain. V lost 2 bases and J lost 5, with 9 bases in between. CDR1 and CDR2 from the germline V gene are MNHEY and SVGAGI. There are 13 residues in the CDR3. CDR3: CASSYLSVETQYF. DNA of the CDR3: TGTGCCAGCAGTTACCTCAGCGTTGAGACCCAGTACTTC.

This clonotype was observed a handful of times. V gene TRBV28 combines with J gene TRBJ1-2, with 7 positions matching TRBD1. Per the germline V gene, CDR1 is MDHEN and CDR2 is SYDVKM. V shed 3 bases, J shed 2 bases, and the junction held 6 bases outside the gene matches. The CDR3 contains 15 residues. The CDR3 DNA follows: TGTGCCAGCAGTTTCGGGACAGCCTCAAACTATGGCTACACCTTC. It is translated as CASSFGTASNYGYTF.

This chain links TRBV6-1 with TRBJ2-3; TRBD1 agrees at 9 bases. The V segment lost 6 bases and the J segment 6 bases; nucleotides outside the gene matches: 10. Germline V gives CDR1 MNHNS, CDR2 SASEGT. This CDR3 has 15 residues. CDR3 bases: TGTGCCAGCAGCGCGACAGGGGGTAATGTGGATACGCAGTATTTT. Translation: CASSATGGNVDTQYF.

The chain combines TRBV11-2 with TRBJ2-1; D is ambiguous. Trimming pared 2 bases from V and 0 bases from J, leaving 8 bases between. Germline values: CDR1 SGHAT, CDR2 FQNNGV. This CDR3 region has 15 residues. The DNA for the CDR3 is TGTGCCAGCAGCTTAAGTGCCACCTCCTACAATGAGCAGTTCTTC. The encoded protein is CASSLSATSYNEQFF.

At least ten counts were recorded for this clonotype. J is TRBJ2-5 and V is TRBV3-1; TRBD2 matches at 8 bases. The CDR3 is made up of 17 amino acids. V lost 1 base, J lost 1 base, and 8 bases stayed unmatched. Per the germline V gene, CDR1 is LGHDT and CDR2 is YNNKEL (reference sequence). The CDR3 coding sequence is TGTGCCAGCAGCCAAGGGTGGAGCGGGAGCTTCCAAGAGACCCAGTACTTC. Amino acids: CASSQGWSGSFQETQYF.

This clonotype has more than one count but fewer than ten. The V call is TRBV4-1, the J call TRBJ2-7, with D possibly being TRBD1 (6 bases). In germline, CDR1 is MGHRA, CDR2 YSYEKL. Trimming removed 2 bases at V and 2 bases at J, with 13 bases between. CDR3 length: 15 amino acids. CDR3 in DNA: TGCGCCAGCAGCCAATTGGGGGCAGCTCCCTACGAGCAGTACTTC. This gives the protein CASSQLGAAPYEQYF.